This TCR beta chain is drawn from a study of beta chain features in type 1 diabetes. Since all of the isolated RNA was reverse transcribed, expressed TCRB transcripts were what got sequenced. Sequenced by immunoSEQ multiplex PCR; TCRdb stores in-frame clones only, minus some. Here the sample spans 860,000 or so clones, about a sixth being singletons. Purity exceeding 95% was reached by all sorted populations. Findings of the study overall: Compared with healthy donors, patients appeared to share more similar naive, central memory and regulatory TCRB repertoires. Among all four CD4+ subsets, Type 1 diabetes patients had TCRB CDR3s that were moderately but significantly shorter.

As regards this clone: As yet, its antigen is unknown. Other DNA sequences within the sample encode an identical CDR3.

Per germline, CDR1 MNHEY and CDR2 SMNVEV (reference sequence). There are 14 residues in the CDR3. The V gene lost 4 bases and the J gene lost 1 base, with 10 bases spanning the gap. This TCR came from a woman aged 18 to 35 in good health. The chain joins TRBV27 to TRBJ1-1; unclear D gene. Sequencing was carried out using naive CD4+ T cells from blood. CDR3 sequence (DNA): TGTGCCAGCAGTTCACCCACAAGGAACACTGAAGCTTTCTTT. This encodes CASSSPTRNTEAFF.